Listed below are T cell receptor beta chains from one sample, sequenced in a study of identical twins. TCRdb used MiXCR to reprocess the 5' RACE reads, holding one entry per CDR3 protein. The data show about 730,000 distinct CDR3 sequences, 20% to 25% seen once. This same sample was also part of a study on T cells expressing NK-cell markers.

Sequencing was carried out using PBMCs. Every receptor here comes from a woman aged 18-29 years in good health. The CDR3 runs from the conserved cysteine through the conserved F or W. D genes are given only for firm matches. Size tells how often a clone was seen (once, few, many) or the class of an expanded clone, and some rows leave it out.

clone size,D gene,J gene,CDR3 length,V gene,CDR3 DNA,CDR3 protein
.,.,TRBJ2-2,12,TRBV9,TGTGCCAGCAGCGGGGTGTCAGGGGAGCTGTTTTTT,CASSGVSGELFF
.,TRBD2,TRBJ2-1,17,TRBV12-3/TRBV12-4,TGTACCTTCAGTCCTAGGGCGGGGGTTAGCTCCTACAATGAGCAGTTCTTC,CTFSPRAGVSSYNEQFF
.,.,TRBJ1-4,16,TRBV7-8,TGTGCCAGCAGCTTACGCATAGGTGCAACTAATGAAAAACTGTTTTTT,CASSLRIGATNEKLFF
many,TRBD1,TRBJ1-6,12,TRBV12-3/TRBV12-4,TGTGCCAGCAGATTAGAGACAGGGTCCCTCCACTTT,CASRLETGSLHF
.,.,TRBJ1-2,17,TRBV20-1,TGCAGTGCTCCCACCGGACTAGGACAGAAGTATTCGGGTGGCTACACCTTC,CSAPTGLGQKYSGGYTF
few,TRBD1,TRBJ1-5,14,TRBV12-3/TRBV12-4,TGTGCCAGCAGTTTCACAGGGGGCGGACAGCCCCAGCATTTT,CASSFTGGGQPQHF
few,TRBD2,TRBJ2-4,16,TRBV20-1,TGCAGTGCTATACAGCGGGACCCAAATCCCAAAAACATTCAGTACTTC,CSAIQRDPNPKNIQYF
many,.,TRBJ2-1,15,TRBV6-1,TGTGCCAGCAGTGCCCTCCAGATCCCATACAATGAGCAGTTCTTC,CASSALQIPYNEQFF
.,.,TRBJ2-7,15,TRBV4-3,TGCGCCAGCAGCCAAGAATACGGGAGCGGCTACGAGCAGTACTTC,CASSQEYGSGYEQYF
.,.,TRBJ2-5,13,TRBV20-1,TGCAGTGCACGTAACAGCCTAGGGGAGACCCAGTACTTC,CSARNSLGETQYF
many,.,TRBJ2-2,14,TRBV10-3,TGTGCCATCAGGCCCGGGACCGCGCCCGACGAGCTGTTTTTT,CAIRPGTAPDELFF
.,.,TRBJ2-3,17,TRBV7-9,TGTGCCAGCAGCTTAGGCCACCAAACGGTACTTGTTGATACGCAGTATTTT,CASSLGHQTVLVDTQYF
many,.,TRBJ1-3,15,TRBV12-3/TRBV12-4,TGTGCCAGCAGTTTACAGGCAAGCTCTGGAAACACCATATATTTT,CASSLQASSGNTIYF
few,.,TRBJ1-4,14,TRBV5-4,TGTGCCAGCAGCTTCGACGGATCAAATGAAAAACTGTTTTTT,CASSFDGSNEKLFF
few,.,TRBJ2-1,13,TRBV7-2,TGTGCCAGCAGCTTAAATTCCCGGGGTGAGCAGTTCTTC,CASSLNSRGEQFF
few,TRBD1,TRBJ2-7,13,TRBV30,TGTGCCTGGAGTGTCCAGGGGGCCTACGAGCAGTACTTC,CAWSVQGAYEQYF
.,TRBD2,TRBJ2-3,17,TRBV5-1,TGCGCCAGCAGCGAGGGACTAGCGGGACGGAGCACAGATACGCAGTATTTT,CASSEGLAGRSTDTQYF
few,.,TRBJ2-7,14,TRBV6-1,TGTGCCAGCAGCCCGGGACAACAATTTAGCGAGCAGTACTTC,CASSPGQQFSEQYF
.,TRBD1,TRBJ1-2,11,TRBV29-1,TGCAGCGTTCAGGGGGCGATTGGCTACACCTTC,CSVQGAIGYTF
.,.,TRBJ2-1,14,TRBV5-1,TGCGCCAGCAGCTTGGGGGACGATTACAATGAGCAGTTCTTC,CASSLGDDYNEQFF
few,.,TRBJ2-1,14,TRBV3-1,TGTGCCAGCAGCCGGACGTTCCCTAACAATGAGCAGTTCTTC,CASSRTFPNNEQFF
.,.,TRBJ1-1,18,TRBV12-3/TRBV12-4,TGTGCCAGCAGTCTCTGGCCGGTTTGGGGGACGGTGAACACTGAAGCTTTCTTT,CASSLWPVWGTVNTEAFF
few,.,TRBJ2-7,13,TRBV28,TGTGCCAGCCATGTTGAAGGAAGGGGCGAGCAGTACTTC,CASHVEGRGEQYF
few,.,TRBJ2-7,17,TRBV6-5,TGTGCCAGCAGTTACTCGATGGTGGCGGGAAGCTCCTACGAGCAGTACTTC,CASSYSMVAGSSYEQYF
.,.,TRBJ2-2,15,TRBV27,TGTGCCAGCGGATCCGGGACCCGGAACACCGGGGAGCTGTTTTTT,CASGSGTRNTGELFF
many,.,TRBJ2-1,14,TRBV29-1,TGCAGCGCCTTGGACAGAGCCGGCTACAATGAGCAGTTCTTC,CSALDRAGYNEQFF
.,.,TRBJ2-7,14,TRBV9,TGTGCCAGCAGCCCCCGGGACTCCCGCTACGAGCAGTACTTC,CASSPRDSRYEQYF
.,.,TRBJ2-5,13,TRBV7-2,TGTGCCAGCAGCTTACCGGGAATAGAGACCCAGTACTTC,CASSLPGIETQYF
few,.,TRBJ2-7,14,TRBV20-1,TGCAGTGCTAGGTCATATGACGGGACCTACGAGCAGTACTTC,CSARSYDGTYEQYF
few,.,TRBJ2-2,16,TRBV9,TGTGCCAGCAGCTCATCTCCTCCCGTGGGTCCCGGGGAGCTGTTTTTT,CASSSSPPVGPGELFF
once,.,TRBJ1-1,14,TRBV3-1,TGTGCCAGCAGCCAGGGGACGCCGAACACTGAAGCTTTCTTT,CASSQGTPNTEAFF
few,.,TRBJ2-6,17,TRBV10-3,TGTGCCATCAGTGCAAAGTCTGGCCCCTCTGGGGCCAACGTCCTGACTTTC,CAISAKSGPSGANVLTF
few,TRBD2,TRBJ2-5,14,TRBV5-5,TGTGCCAGCAGCCGGGGACTAGGTGGAGAGACCCAGTACTTC,CASSRGLGGETQYF
.,TRBD1,TRBJ2-5,17,TRBV25-1,TGTGCCAGCAGTGAGCCCAGGACAGGGGGCTTCTCGGAGACCCAGTACTTC,CASSEPRTGGFSETQYF
few,.,TRBJ2-3,13,TRBV7-9,TGTGCCAGCAGCGGGAATGGGGCAGATACGCAGTATTTT,CASSGNGADTQYF
few,.,TRBJ2-1,14,TRBV5-1,TGCGCCAGCAGCTTGGGTAGGAGCAGGCATGAGCAGTTCTTC,CASSLGRSRHEQFF
.,.,TRBJ2-3,11,TRBV12-3/TRBV12-4,TGTGCCATCTTTACAGGGGATACGCAGTATTTT,CAIFTGDTQYF
.,TRBD2,TRBJ2-3,16,TRBV5-1,TGCGCCAGCAGCTTGTGGCTAGCGGGGGCGCAGGATACGCAGTATTTT,CASSLWLAGAQDTQYF
.,.,TRBJ1-1,12,TRBV20-1,TGCAGTGCTAGAGACACGCACACTGAAGCTTTCTTT,CSARDTHTEAFF
few,.,TRBJ2-1,17,TRBV5-6,TGTGCCAGCAGCTGGGGATGGACTCGGCGCTCCTACAATGAGCAGTTCTTC,CASSWGWTRRSYNEQFF
few,.,TRBJ1-5,13,TRBV5-1,TGCGCCAGCAGCCCAGGGTGGAATCAGCCCCAGCATTTT,CASSPGWNQPQHF
.,TRBD1,TRBJ1-1,14,TRBV6-5,TGTGCCAGCAGTTACTCCCAGGGGGAAACTGAAGCTTTCTTT,CASSYSQGETEAFF
many,.,TRBJ2-2,15,TRBV10-3,TGTGCCATCAGCACCGGGACAAAGAACACCGGGGAGCTGTTTTTT,CAISTGTKNTGELFF
few,.,TRBJ2-3,14,TRBV11-3,TGTGCCAGCAGCTTAATAGTAGGCGCAGATACGCAGTATTTT,CASSLIVGADTQYF
.,.,TRBJ2-7,13,TRBV12-3/TRBV12-4,TGTGCCAGCCGGGATAGCGTTCACTACGAGCAGTACTTC,CASRDSVHYEQYF
few,.,TRBJ1-5,15,TRBV12-5,TGTGCTAGTGGTTTGGGACAAGCAAGAAATCAGCCCCAGCATTTT,CASGLGQARNQPQHF
.,.,TRBJ2-5,17,TRBV7-9,TGTGCCAGCAGCTTAGCCACCGCTGACGGGTACCAAGAGACCCAGTACTTC,CASSLATADGYQETQYF
.,.,TRBJ2-7,14,TRBV20-1,TGCAGTGCTAGCTTCCCCCGTCACTCCTACGAGCAGTACTTC,CSASFPRHSYEQYF
.,.,TRBJ2-3,13,TRBV20-1,TGCAGTGTGGGGCCGGCCTTCACAGATACGCAGTATTTT,CSVGPAFTDTQYF